This TCR beta chain originates from a study of cytomegalovirus exposure and HLA in healthy donors. 13 Jbeta primers and 60 Vbeta primers were used for the PCR. Clones were sequenced by immunoSEQ multiplex PCR, and TCRdb holds only the in-frame ones, with some missing. The sample carries about 150,000 clones, over 60% recorded once. The length of the CDR3 is 13 residues. Unmatched junction bases numbered 3, after V lost 5 bases and J lost 4 bases. Germline V gives CDR1 LNHDA, CDR2 SQIVND (reference sequence). The receptor comes from a man aged 40-55 years in good health and CMV-seronegative. Source material: PBMCs. The J gene is TRBJ2-3, the V gene TRBV19, with TRBD1 identical over 7 bases. CDR3 protein: CASSDTGADTQYF. The DNA for the CDR3 is TGTGCCAGTAGTGATACAGGGGCAGATACGCAGTATTTT.